This T cell receptor (beta chain) came from a study of spatial heterogeneity in lung cancer. For the study at large: A total of approximately 70 untreated early-stage non-small cell lung cancer patients served as donors. Available PBMC from follow-up, collected a median of roughly two years after resection, underwent sequencing.

Time point meaning: blood at routine non-recurrence follow-up after resection. Trimming removed 3 bases at V and 2 bases at J, with 10 bases between. The CDR3 runs 14 residues. Looked up from germline, CDR1 is SQVTM and CDR2 is ANQGSEA. Each TCR cDNA molecule carried a unique molecular identifier. One entry per CDR3 protein results from TCRdb running MiXCR on the 5' RACE reads. Of approximately 110,000 distinct CDR3 sequences in the sample, about 10% are singletons; the top ten hold 20% to 25%. The sample here was PBMCs, taken at follow-up. The chain recombines TRBV29-1 with TRBJ2-2; D is unresolved. The TCR comes from a female donor with early-stage non-small cell lung cancer. The DNA for the CDR3 is TGCAGCGTTGATACCGGACGTAACACCGGGGAGCTGTTTTTT. This gives the protein CSVDTGRNTGELFF.